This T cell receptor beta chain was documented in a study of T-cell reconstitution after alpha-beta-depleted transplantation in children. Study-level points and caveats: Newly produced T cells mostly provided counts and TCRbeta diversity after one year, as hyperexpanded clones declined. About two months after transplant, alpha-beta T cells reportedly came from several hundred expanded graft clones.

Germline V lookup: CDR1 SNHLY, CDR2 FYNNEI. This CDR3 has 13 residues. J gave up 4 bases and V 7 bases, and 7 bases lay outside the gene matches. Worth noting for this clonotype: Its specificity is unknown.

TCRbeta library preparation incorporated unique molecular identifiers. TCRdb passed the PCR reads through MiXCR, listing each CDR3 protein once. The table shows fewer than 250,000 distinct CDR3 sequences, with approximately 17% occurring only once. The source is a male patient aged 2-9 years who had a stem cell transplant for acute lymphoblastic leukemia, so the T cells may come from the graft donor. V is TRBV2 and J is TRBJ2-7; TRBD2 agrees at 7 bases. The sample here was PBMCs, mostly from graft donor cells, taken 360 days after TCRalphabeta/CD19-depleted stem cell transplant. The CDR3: CASTGLVMYEQYF. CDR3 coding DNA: TGTGCCAGCACCGGACTAGTGATGTACGAGCAGTACTTC.